This is a list of T cell receptor beta chains from one sample in a study of CD8 T cells in Susac syndrome. TCRdb itself ran the immunoSEQ multiplex PCR reads through MiXCR, one entry per CDR3 protein. The table records about 190,000 distinct CDR3 sequences, about 93% of them present only once. Material: CD4+ T cells from PBMCs. These receptors were collected from a human donor in good health. Each CDR3 is given without its conserved first and last residue.

>TRBV3-1
ASSQRLALRLNEQF
>TRBV19
ASSTTDWAGGEQF
>TRBV7-9
ASSLGDRVYEKLF
>TRBV20-1
SARDFAFSHSNQPQH
>TRBV7-9
ASSLGAGGNYGYT
>TRBV5-6
ASSLGQVYPTEAF
>TRBV20-1
SAIPPRQAYQETQY
>TRBV4-3
ASSPSGEKNIQY
>TRBV29-1
SVAVAYEQY
>TRBV6-5
ASTRGNEQY
>TRBV6-5
ASSPDRAGANVLT
>TRBV7-8
ASSPWDRADSPLH
>TRBV20-1
SARKAGVYNEQF
>TRBV7-2
ASSSYPLQETQY
>TRBV6-2/TRBV6-3
ASRLSKFKSSYNSPLH
>TRBV30
AWSASGDYGYT
>TRBV7-9
ASSFTGGNTEAF
>TRBV18
ASSPRESLEQY
>TRBV27
ASSPRTSGLYNEQF
>TRBV20-1
SASLGAGSEAF
>TRBV28
ASSLRGGNEQF
>TRBV19
ASSTGTSGVVDTQY
>TRBV7-2
ASSFGSNNQPQH
>TRBV20-1
SAPSTYEQY
>TRBV3-1
ASSQTAYSNQPQH
>TRBV6-5
ASSRGSKTYGYT
>TRBV19
ASSMGGWGQGAEAF
>TRBV6-6
ASSPRSEQY
>TRBV2
ASLSRGFQETQY
>TRBV19
ASSNRDISNQPQH
>TRBV27
ASSQRQGFADTQY
>TRBV15
ATSRERASNYGYT
>TRBV30
AWSVVPTGELF
>TRBV20-1
SAHGTSGYNEQF
>TRBV20-1
SARDSRVTEAF
>TRBV23-1
ASSQSIIGKGASNTEAF
>TRBV5-1
ASSPAGGLLYEQY
>TRBV18
ASSPSKPGQGSTDTQY
>TRBV5-1
ASSEAHPYGYT
>TRBV2
ARKTDYNSPLH
>TRBV5-1
ASSQRTGKDTQY
>TRBV28
ASSLPSLTVGARYT
>TRBV2
ASSRGYTDTQY
>TRBV4-2
ASSQDLGAYEQY
>TRBV11-1
ASSSRQGRTEAF
>TRBV10-3
AIRDRGQGDNSPLH
>TRBV7-9
ASSLGIGYGYT
>TRBV7-9
ASSLRASLSTDTQY
>TRBV11-1
ASTPALTGDGGELF
>TRBV28
ASSPSGGFSGANVLT
>TRBV7-2
ASSVWTENTEAF
>TRBV4-1
ASSQSRGTEAF
>TRBV23-1
ASSQSGASGQPQH